Each of the 3 T cell receptor beta chains below was sequenced from the same sample in a study of shared clonotypes between healthy human individuals. Method: immunoSEQ multiplex PCR; TCRdb's copy keeps in-frame clones and lacks some. The table has 2 million to 2.5 million clones, roughly 94% seen once. The material sequenced was naive CD4+ T cells sorted from blood. Regarding subset: CD45RA+ positively selected. All receptors derive from a man younger than 30 in good health.

The chain carries TRBV6-5 and TRBJ1-3, with D possibly TRBD1 on 6 matching bases. V gave up 6 bases and J gave up 0 bases, with 12 bases separating them. CDR1 is MNHEY, CDR2 SVGAGI, per germline. The CDR3 length is 15 residues. The CDR3 sequence is CASSPSRGSGNTIYF. CDR3 bases: TGTGCCAGCAGCCCGTCCAGGGGCTCTGGAAACACCATATATTTT.

This clone was picked up one time. The V call is TRBV5-6, the J call TRBJ2-3; weak D call: TRBD2 (6 bases). Germline V CDR1 and CDR2: SGHDT, YYEEEE. V lost 3 bases to trimming and J lost 8 bases, with 13 bases between them. The CDR3 loop spans 13 amino acids. CDR3 sequence: CASSSRGGPTQYF. CDR3 in DNA: TGTGCCAGCAGCTCTCGGGGAGGCCCTACGCAGTATTTT.

This clone appeared a single time. The rearrangement links TRBV11-1 to TRBJ2-7, with D perhaps TRBD2 (6 bases). The germline V gene encodes CDR1 SGHAT and CDR2 FQDESV (reference sequence). The germline V and J ends were trimmed by 6 bases and 7 bases, with 19 bases remaining between them. The CDR3 runs to 14 residues. The CDR3, as DNA: TGTGCCAGCAGTTCTGGCCTAGCGCCGGGGGAGCAGTACTTC. The encoded protein is CASSSGLAPGEQYF.